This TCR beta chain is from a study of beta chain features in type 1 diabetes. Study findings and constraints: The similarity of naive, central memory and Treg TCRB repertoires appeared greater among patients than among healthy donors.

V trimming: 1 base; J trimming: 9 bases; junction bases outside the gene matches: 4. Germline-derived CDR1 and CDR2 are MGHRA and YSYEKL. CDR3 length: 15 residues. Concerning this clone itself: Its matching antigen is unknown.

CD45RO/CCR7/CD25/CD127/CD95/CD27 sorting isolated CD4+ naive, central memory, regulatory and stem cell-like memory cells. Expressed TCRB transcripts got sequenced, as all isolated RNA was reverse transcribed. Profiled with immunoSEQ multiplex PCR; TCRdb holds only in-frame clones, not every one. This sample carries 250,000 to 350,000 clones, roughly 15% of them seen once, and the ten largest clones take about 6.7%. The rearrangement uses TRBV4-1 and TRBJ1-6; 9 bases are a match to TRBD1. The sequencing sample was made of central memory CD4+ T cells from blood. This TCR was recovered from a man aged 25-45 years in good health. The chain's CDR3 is CASSQVPGQGSPLHF. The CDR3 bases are TGCGCCAGCAGCCAAGTCCCGGGACAGGGTTCACCCCTCCACTTT.